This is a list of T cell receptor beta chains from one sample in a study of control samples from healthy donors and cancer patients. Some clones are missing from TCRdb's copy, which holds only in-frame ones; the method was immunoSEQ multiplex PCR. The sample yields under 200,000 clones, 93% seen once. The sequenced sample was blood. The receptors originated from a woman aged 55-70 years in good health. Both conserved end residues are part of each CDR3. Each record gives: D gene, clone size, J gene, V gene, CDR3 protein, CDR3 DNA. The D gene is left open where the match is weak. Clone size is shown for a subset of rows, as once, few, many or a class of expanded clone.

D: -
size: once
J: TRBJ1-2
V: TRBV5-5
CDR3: CASSLLSGGSYTF
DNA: TGTGCCAGCAGCCTACTCTCTGGGGGTAGCTACACCTTC

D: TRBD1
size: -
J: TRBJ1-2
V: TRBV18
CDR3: CASSRQGLDYGYTF
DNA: TGTGCCAGCTCCCGACAGGGGCTGGACTATGGCTACACCTTC

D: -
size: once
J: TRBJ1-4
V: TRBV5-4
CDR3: CASSSDIPSTNEKLFF
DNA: TGTGCCAGCAGCTCGGATATCCCATCAACTAATGAAAAACTGTTTTTT

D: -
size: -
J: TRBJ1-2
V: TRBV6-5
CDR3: CASSSGAQSYTF
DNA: TGTGCCAGCAGTTCAGGGGCTCAGAGCTACACCTTC

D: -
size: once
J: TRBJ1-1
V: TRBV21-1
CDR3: CASSSITEQMNTEAFF
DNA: TGTGCCAGCAGCAGCATTACGGAACAGATGAACACTGAAGCTTTCTTT

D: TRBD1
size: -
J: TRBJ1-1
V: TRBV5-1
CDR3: CASSLGQGAVWTEAFF
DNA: TGCGCCAGCAGCTTGGGACAGGGGGCTGTTTGGACTGAAGCTTTCTTT

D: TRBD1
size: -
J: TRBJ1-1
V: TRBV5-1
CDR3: CASSLADRGHMNTEAFF
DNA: TGCGCCAGCAGCTTGGCGGACAGGGGGCATATGAACACTGAAGCTTTCTTT

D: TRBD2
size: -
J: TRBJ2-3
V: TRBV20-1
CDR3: CSASRGGPDTQYF
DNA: TGCAGTGCTAGTCGGGGGGGGCCAGATACGCAGTATTTT

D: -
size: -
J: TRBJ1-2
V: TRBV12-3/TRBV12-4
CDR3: CASSLRRAYGYTF
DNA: TGTGCCAGCAGTTTGAGGCGGGCCTATGGCTACACCTTC

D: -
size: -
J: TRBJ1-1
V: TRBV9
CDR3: CASSVEVTAYHPNTEAFF
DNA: TGTGCCAGCAGCGTAGAGGTAACGGCGTATCACCCGAACACTGAAGCTTTCTTT

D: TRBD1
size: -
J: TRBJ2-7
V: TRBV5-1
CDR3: CASNTGTGDYEQYF
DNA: TGCGCCAGCAACACCGGGACAGGGGACTACGAGCAGTACTTC

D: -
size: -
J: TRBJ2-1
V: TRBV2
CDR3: CASLGRGTSRRSEQFF
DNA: TGTGCCAGCCTAGGACGCGGGACTTCGAGGCGAAGTGAGCAGTTCTTC

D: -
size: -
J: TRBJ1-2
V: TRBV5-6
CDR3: CASSSRQLLVWGYTF
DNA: TGTGCCAGCAGCTCACGACAGCTACTGGTTTGGGGCTACACCTTC

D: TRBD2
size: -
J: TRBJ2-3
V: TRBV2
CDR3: CASSSRLAGGLTDTQYF
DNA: TGTGCCAGCAGTTCAAGACTAGCGGGGGGGCTCACAGATACGCAGTATTTT

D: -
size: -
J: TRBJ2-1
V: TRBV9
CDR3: CASSLRDFYDNEQFF
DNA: TGTGCCAGCAGCCTCCGGGACTTCTACGACAATGAGCAGTTCTTC

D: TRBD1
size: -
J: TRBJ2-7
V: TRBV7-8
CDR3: CASSGQGYEQYF
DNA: TGTGCCAGCAGCGGACAGGGCTACGAGCAGTACTTC

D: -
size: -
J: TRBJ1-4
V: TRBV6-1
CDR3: CASSEGANEKLFF
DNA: TGTGCCAGCAGTGAAGGGGCGAATGAAAAACTGTTTTTT

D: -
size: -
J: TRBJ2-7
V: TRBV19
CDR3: CASSTQRSSYEQYF
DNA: TGTGCCAGTAGTACCCAGCGGAGCTCCTACGAGCAGTACTTC

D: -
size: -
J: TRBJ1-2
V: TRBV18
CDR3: CASSLRTENYGYTF
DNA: TGTGCCAGCTCATTACGGACGGAAAACTATGGCTACACCTTC

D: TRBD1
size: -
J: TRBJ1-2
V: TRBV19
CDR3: CASSKGKDRLNYGYTF
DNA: TGTGCCAGTAGCAAAGGCAAGGACAGGCTTAACTATGGCTACACCTTC

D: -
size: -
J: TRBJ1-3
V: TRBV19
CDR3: CASSIRPISGNTIYF
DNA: TGTGCCAGTAGTATTCGGCCGATCTCTGGAAACACCATATATTTT

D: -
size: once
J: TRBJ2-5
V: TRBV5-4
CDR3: CASSLERGRETQYF
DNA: TGTGCCAGCAGCTTGGAGAGGGGGAGGGAGACCCAGTACTTC

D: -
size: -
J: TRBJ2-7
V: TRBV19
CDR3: CASSTASYEQYF
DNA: TGTGCCAGTAGTACGGCCAGCTACGAGCAGTACTTC

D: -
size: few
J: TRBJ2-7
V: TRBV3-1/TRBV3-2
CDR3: CASSPLSDSPPYEQYF
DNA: TGTGCCAGCAGCCCCCTATCGGACTCTCCCCCCTACGAGCAGTACTTC

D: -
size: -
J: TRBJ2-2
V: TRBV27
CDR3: CASSVTITGELFF
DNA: TGTGCCAGCAGTGTAACCATCACCGGGGAGCTGTTTTTT

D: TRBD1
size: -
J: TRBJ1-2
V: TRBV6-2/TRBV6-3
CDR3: CASSSGQGGNVVNYGYTF
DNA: TGTGCCAGCAGTTCCGGACAGGGTGGGAACGTCGTCAACTATGGCTACACCTTC

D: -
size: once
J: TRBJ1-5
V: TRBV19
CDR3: CASTQAYSNQPQHF
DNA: TGTGCCAGTACTCAGGCCTATAGCAATCAGCCCCAGCATTTT

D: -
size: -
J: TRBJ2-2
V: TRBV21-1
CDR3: CASSRDGPNANTGELFF
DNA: TGTGCCAGCAGCAGGGACGGACCTAACGCGAACACCGGGGAGCTGTTTTTT

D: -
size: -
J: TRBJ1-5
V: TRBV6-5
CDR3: CASSSMIGSNQPQHF
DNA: TGTGCCAGCAGTTCTATGATCGGGAGCAATCAGCCCCAGCATTTT

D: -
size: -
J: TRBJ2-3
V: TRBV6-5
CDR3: CASSPRQTTDTQYF
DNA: TGTGCCAGCAGTCCCAGACAGACCACAGATACGCAGTATTTT

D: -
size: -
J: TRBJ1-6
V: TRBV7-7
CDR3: CASSLNMNSPLHF
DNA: TGTGCCAGCAGCCTCAATATGAATTCACCCCTCCACTTT

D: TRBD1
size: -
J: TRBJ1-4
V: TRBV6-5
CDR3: CASSYANRGEKLFF
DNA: TGTGCCAGCAGTTACGCCAACAGGGGTGAAAAACTGTTTTTT

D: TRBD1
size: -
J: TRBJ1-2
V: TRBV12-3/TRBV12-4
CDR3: CASNQGQGVGYTF
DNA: TGTGCCAGCAACCAGGGACAGGGGGTCGGCTACACCTTC

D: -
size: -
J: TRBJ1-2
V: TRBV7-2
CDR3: CASSLGRGKQGYTF
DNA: TGTGCCAGCAGCTTAGGGAGGGGGAAACAGGGCTACACCTTC

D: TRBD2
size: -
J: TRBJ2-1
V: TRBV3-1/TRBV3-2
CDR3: CASSHNTFVAGAYNEQFF
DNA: TGTGCCAGCAGCCATAACACCTTCGTAGCGGGGGCGTACAATGAGCAGTTCTTC

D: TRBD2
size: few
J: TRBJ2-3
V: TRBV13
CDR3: CASSKVRGLATDTQYF
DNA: TGTGCCAGCAGCAAAGTCCGGGGACTAGCAACAGATACGCAGTATTTT

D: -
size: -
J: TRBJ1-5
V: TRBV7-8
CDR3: CASSYSNQPQHF
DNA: TGTGCCAGCAGCTATAGCAATCAGCCCCAGCATTTT

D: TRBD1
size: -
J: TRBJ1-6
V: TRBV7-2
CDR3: CASSPNSGTGFSPLHF
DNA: TGTGCCAGCAGCCCCAACTCCGGGACAGGGTTTTCACCCCTCCACTTT

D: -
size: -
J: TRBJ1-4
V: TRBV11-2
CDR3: CASSDRPGHEKLFF
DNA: TGTGCCAGCAGCGATCGACCCGGACATGAAAAACTGTTTTTT

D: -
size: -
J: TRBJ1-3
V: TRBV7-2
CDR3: CASSSSISSGNTIYF
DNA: TGTGCCAGCAGCTCATCCATCTCCTCTGGAAACACCATATATTTT

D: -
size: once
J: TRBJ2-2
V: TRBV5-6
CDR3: CASSLLGVTGELFF
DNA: TGTGCCAGCAGCCTGTTAGGGGTCACCGGGGAGCTGTTTTTT

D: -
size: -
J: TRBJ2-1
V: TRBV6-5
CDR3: CARDIGEVEQFF
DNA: TGTGCCAGAGATATAGGGGAGGTTGAGCAGTTCTTC

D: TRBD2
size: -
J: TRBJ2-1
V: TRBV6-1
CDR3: CASSEAPRGDNEQFF
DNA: TGTGCCAGCAGTGAAGCTCCGCGGGGGGACAATGAGCAGTTCTTC

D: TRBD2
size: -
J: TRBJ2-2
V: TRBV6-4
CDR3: CASSDNLRASGATGELFF
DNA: TGTGCCAGCAGTGACAATCTTCGGGCTAGCGGGGCCACCGGGGAGCTGTTTTTT

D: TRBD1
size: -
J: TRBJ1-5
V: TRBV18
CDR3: CASSLDRVIKPQHF
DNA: TGTGCCAGCTCACTTGACAGGGTTATCAAACCCCAGCATTTT

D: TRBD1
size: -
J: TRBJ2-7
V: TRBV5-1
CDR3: CASSPGQGSVDEQYF
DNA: TGCGCCAGCAGCCCGGGACAGGGGTCCGTAGATGAGCAGTACTTC

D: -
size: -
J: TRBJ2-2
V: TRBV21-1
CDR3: CASSKVLRPAGLNTGELFF
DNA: TGTGCCAGCAGCAAAGTTCTACGACCAGCGGGGCTTAACACCGGGGAGCTGTTTTTT

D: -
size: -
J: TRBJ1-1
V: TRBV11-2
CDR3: CASSLARANTEAFF
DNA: TGTGCCAGCAGCTTAGCAAGGGCGAACACTGAAGCTTTCTTT

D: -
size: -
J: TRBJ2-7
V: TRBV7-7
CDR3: CASSPSQGPGEQYF
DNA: TGTGCCAGCAGCCCATCACAGGGTCCGGGGGAGCAGTACTTC

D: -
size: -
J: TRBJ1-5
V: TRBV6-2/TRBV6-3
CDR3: CASSKVTSGAGNQPQHF
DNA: TGTGCCAGCAGCAAAGTTACATCGGGGGCCGGCAATCAGCCCCAACATTTT

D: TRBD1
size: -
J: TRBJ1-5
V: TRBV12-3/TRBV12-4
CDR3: CASKQGAWQPQHF
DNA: TGTGCCAGCAAGCAGGGGGCGTGGCAGCCCCAGCATTTT

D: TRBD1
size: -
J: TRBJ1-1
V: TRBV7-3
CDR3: CASSPDRDTEAFF
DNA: TGTGCCAGCAGCCCAGACAGGGACACTGAAGCTTTCTTT

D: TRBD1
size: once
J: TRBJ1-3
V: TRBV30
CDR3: CAWSGDRHSGNTIYF
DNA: TGTGCCTGGAGTGGGGACAGGCACTCTGGAAACACCATATATTTT

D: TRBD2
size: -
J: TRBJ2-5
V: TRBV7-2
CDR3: CASSAHPSGGRKYQETQYF
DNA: TGTGCCAGCAGCGCCCATCCTAGCGGGGGGCGTAAGTACCAAGAGACCCAGTACTTC

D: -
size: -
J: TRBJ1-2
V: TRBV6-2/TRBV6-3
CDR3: CASSYLQGQNPYGYTF
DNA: TGTGCCAGCAGTTATCTTCAGGGTCAAAACCCCTATGGCTACACCTTC

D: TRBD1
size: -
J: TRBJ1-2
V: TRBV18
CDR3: CASSLMDRGYYGYTF
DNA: TGTGCCAGCTCACTAATGGACAGGGGCTACTATGGCTACACCTTC